The rows below give T cell receptor beta chains drawn from one sample of a study of T cells in Graves' hyperthyroidism and ophthalmopathy. MiXCR, run by TCRdb on the multiplex PCR reads, gives a single entry per CDR3 protein. The table shows about 260,000 distinct CDR3 sequences, with around a quarter occurring only once. The sample consisted of blood. The receptors come from a man aged 35 to 55 with Graves' hyperthyroidism that later progressed to Graves' ophthalmopathy. The CDR3 runs from the conserved cysteine through the conserved F or W. A D gene is named only where the DNA matches it firmly. A row's size may be missing; if present it is once, few, many or a size class.

J gene,clone size,V gene,D gene,CDR3 protein,CDR3 DNA
TRBJ1-1,many,TRBV5-6,NA,CASSLWGDLNTEAFF,TGTGCCAGCAGCTTGTGGGGAGACCTGAACACTGAAGCTTTCTTT
TRBJ2-1,many,TRBV6-1,TRBD2,CASSQGTSGRNEQFF,TGTGCCAGCAGTCAAGGGACTAGCGGGAGAAATGAGCAGTTCTTC
TRBJ1-5,many,TRBV20-1,NA,CSAGGGSQPQHF,TGCAGTGCTGGGGGGGGCTCTCAGCCCCAGCATTTT
TRBJ2-5,many,TRBV15,TRBD2,CATSRRLAVLRWETQYF,TGTGCCACCAGCAGAAGACTAGCGGTCCTCCGTTGGGAGACCCAGTACTTC
TRBJ1-2,many,TRBV4-1,TRBD1,CASSQDRDSWQDYGYTF,TGCGCCAGCAGCCAAGACCGGGACAGTTGGCAGGACTATGGCTACACCTTC
TRBJ2-5,many,TRBV29-1,NA,CSVGRVEGETQYF,TGCAGCGTTGGAAGGGTCGAGGGAGAGACCCAGTACTTC
TRBJ2-7,many,TRBV11-1,TRBD1,CASSPRRQGSSYEQYF,TGTGCCAGCAGCCCACGAAGACAGGGAAGCTCCTACGAGCAGTACTTC
TRBJ2-2,many,TRBV20-1,TRBD2,CSARLAGRDTGELFF,TGCAGTGCTAGGCTAGCGGGAAGGGACACCGGGGAGCTGTTTTTT
TRBJ1-1,many,TRBV3-1,TRBD1,CASSSVYRGNTEAFF,TGTGCCAGCAGCTCGGTTTACAGGGGGAACACTGAAGCTTTCTTT
TRBJ2-2,many,TRBV18,NA,CASSMRAANTGELFF,TGTGCCAGCTCAATGAGGGCTGCGAACACCGGGGAGCTGTTTTTT
TRBJ1-6,NA,TRBV12-3/TRBV12-4,NA,CASSLRQGAGNSPLHF,TGTGCCAGCAGTTTACGCCAGGGAGCGGGGAATTCACCCCTCCACTTT
TRBJ2-5,many,TRBV29-1,NA,CSVIYQETQYF,TGCAGCGTTATTTACCAAGAGACCCAGTACTTC
TRBJ2-5,many,TRBV29-1,NA,CSVGEDGQETQYF,TGCAGCGTTGGGGAGGACGGTCAAGAGACCCAGTACTTC
TRBJ2-5,few,TRBV24-1,NA,CATIRLSDSENVQETQYF,TGTGCCACCATACGTCTTAGCGACAGCGAAAACGTACAAGAGACCCAGTACTTC
TRBJ1-3,many,TRBV6-4,NA,CASGTVGNTIYF,TGTGCCAGCGGTACGGTTGGAAACACCATATATTTT
TRBJ2-6,NA,TRBV28,NA,CASSLWGSGANVLTF,TGTGCCAGCAGTTTATGGGGATCTGGGGCCAACGTCCTGACTTTC
TRBJ2-7,NA,TRBV6-2/TRBV6-3,NA,CASSYAGTFDEQYF,TGTGCCAGCAGTTACGCCGGGACATTCGACGAGCAGTACTTC
TRBJ2-7,many,TRBV9,TRBD2,CASSVGEAGAAYEQYF,TGTGCCAGCAGCGTAGGGGAAGCGGGAGCTGCCTACGAGCAGTACTTC
TRBJ2-5,many,TRBV6-5,NA,CASSYPGEETQYF,TGTGCCAGCAGTTACCCCGGGGAAGAGACCCAGTACTTC
TRBJ1-5,many,TRBV19,TRBD1,CASSIFVYRGPYSNQPQHF,TGTGCCAGTAGTATTTTCGTCTACAGGGGGCCTTATAGCAATCAGCCCCAGCATTTT
TRBJ1-1,many,TRBV6-5,NA,CASRAGLDTEAFF,TGTGCCAGCAGAGCAGGGTTGGACACTGAAGCTTTCTTT
TRBJ2-5,NA,TRBV29-1,TRBD2,CSVSTSGGTRETQYF,TGCAGCGTGTCGACTAGCGGGGGGACGAGAGAGACCCAGTACTTC
TRBJ2-5,many,TRBV20-1,NA,CSARSARETQYF,TGCAGTGCTAGATCCGCGAGGGAGACCCAGTACTTC